The TCR beta chain under discussion was sequenced for a study of blood T cell repertoires in COVID-19. The CDR3 sequence is 14 residues long. After removal of 6 bases from V and 3 bases from J, the junction contained 7 bases not matched to a gene. Looked up from germline, CDR1 is LGHDT and CDR2 is YNNKEL (reference sequence). Clones were read by immunoSEQ multiplex PCR, and TCRdb kept only the in-frame ones, dropping some. The data show some 180,000 clones, with 65% to 85% seen just once and roughly 19% held by the top ten. The source is a woman in her seventies who had recovered from COVID-19. The rearrangement links TRBV3-1 (or the pseudogene TRBV3-2) to TRBJ2-7, with 8 nucleotides matching TRBD2. The specimen sequenced was peripheral blood. CDR3 in DNA: TGTGCCAGCAGGGCTCTAGCGGGTAACTACGAGCAGTACTTC. Translation: CASRALAGNYEQYF.